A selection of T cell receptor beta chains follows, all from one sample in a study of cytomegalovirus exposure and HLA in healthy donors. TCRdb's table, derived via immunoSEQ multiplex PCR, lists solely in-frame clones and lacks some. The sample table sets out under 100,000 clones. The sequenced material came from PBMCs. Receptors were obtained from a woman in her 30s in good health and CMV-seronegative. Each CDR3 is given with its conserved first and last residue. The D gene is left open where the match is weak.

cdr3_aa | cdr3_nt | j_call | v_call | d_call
CASSPGLQETQYF | TGTGCCAGCAGCCCCGGTTTACAAGAGACCCAGTACTTC | TRBJ2-5 | TRBV7-2 | NA
CASSVGLQVNIQYF | TGTGCCAGCAGCGTGGGTCTTCAGGTGAACATTCAGTACTTC | TRBJ2-4 | TRBV9 | NA
CASSYQGQTYNEQFF | TGTGCCAGCAGTTACCAGGGACAGACGTACAATGAGCAGTTCTTC | TRBJ2-1 | TRBV6-5 | TRBD1
CASSQDLRGNSGANVLTF | TGCGCCAGCAGCCAAGATCTTAGGGGGAACTCTGGGGCCAACGTCCTGACTTTC | TRBJ2-6 | TRBV4-1 | NA
CASSNNPMAFF | TGTGCCAGCAGTAACAACCCAATGGCTTTCTTT | TRBJ1-1 | TRBV2 | NA
CAIGLRTNEKLFF | TGTGCCATCGGACTGAGAACTAATGAAAAACTGTTTTTT | TRBJ1-4 | TRBV7-8 | NA
CASRTDSFNEQFF | TGTGCCAGCAGGACGGACAGTTTCAATGAGCAGTTCTTC | TRBJ2-1 | TRBV2 | NA
CASRVRDRVWDTEAFF | TGTGCCAGCAGAGTCCGGGACAGGGTATGGGACACTGAAGCTTTCTTT | TRBJ1-1 | TRBV5-8 | TRBD1
CASSDLGAGQPQHF | TGTGCCAGCAGCGACTTGGGGGCAGGTCAGCCCCAGCATTTT | TRBJ1-5 | TRBV27 | NA
CASRSITDTQYF | TGCGCCAGCAGATCCATCACAGATACGCAGTATTTT | TRBJ2-3 | TRBV10-1 | NA
CASSLVEQTNEKLFF | TGTGCCAGCAGCTTAGTTGAACAGACTAATGAAAAACTGTTTTTT | TRBJ1-4 | TRBV7-9 | NA
CASRGLAGAGELFF | TGTGCCAGCAGGGGACTAGCGGGAGCCGGGGAGCTGTTTTTT | TRBJ2-2 | TRBV6-4 | TRBD2
CASSHGGGTGDEKLFF | TGCGCCAGCAGCCATGGGGGAGGGACAGGGGATGAAAAACTGTTTTTT | TRBJ1-4 | TRBV4-1 | TRBD1
CASRYGNYLEQYF | TGTGCCAGCAGATACGGGAACTACCTCGAGCAGTACTTC | TRBJ2-7 | TRBV7-9 | NA
CASSYRTGDTYEQYF | TGTGCCAGCAGTTACAGGACAGGGGACACCTACGAGCAGTACTTC | TRBJ2-7 | TRBV6-6 | TRBD1
CASSLAIQETQYF | TGTGCCAGCAGCTTAGCTATTCAAGAGACCCAGTACTTC | TRBJ2-5 | TRBV7-9 | NA
CASSQDPQGRNQPQHF | TGTGCCAGCAGCCAAGACCCACAGGGGAGGAATCAGCCCCAGCATTTT | TRBJ1-5 | TRBV4-2 | TRBD1
CASSLVIQGNHYNEQFF | TGTGCCAGCAGCTTAGTAATACAGGGCAACCACTACAATGAGCAGTTCTTC | TRBJ2-1 | TRBV13 | NA
CASGEAPLVETQYF | TGTGCCAGCGGTGAGGCTCCCCTTGTAGAGACCCAGTACTTC | TRBJ2-5 | TRBV28 | NA
CASSYASGGYGYTF | TGTGCCAGCAGTTACGCCAGCGGGGGGTATGGCTACACCTTC | TRBJ1-2 | TRBV6-5 | NA
CASSLLAGGEQYF | TGTGCCAGCAGTCTACTAGCGGGGGGTGAGCAGTACTTC | TRBJ2-7 | TRBV7-2 | TRBD2
CASSRDSPPSNYGYTF | TGCGCCAGCAGCCGGGACAGCCCCCCCTCTAACTATGGCTACACCTTC | TRBJ1-2 | TRBV5-1 | TRBD1
CASRVGGGDNSPLHF | TGTGCCAGCAGGGTCGGGGGTGGGGATAATTCACCCCTCCACTTT | TRBJ1-6 | TRBV28 | NA
CASSLVRGGSPLHF | TGTGCCAGCAGCTTGGTACGCGGGGGCTCACCCCTCCACTTT | TRBJ1-6 | TRBV5-6 | NA
CASSQPGEGKRNEQFF | TGCGCCAGCAGCCAACCCGGGGAAGGGAAGAGGAATGAGCAGTTCTTC | TRBJ2-1 | TRBV4-3 | NA
CASSPSGRTDEQFF | TGTGCCAGCAGCCCTAGCGGGAGAACCGATGAGCAGTTCTTC | TRBJ2-1 | TRBV28 | TRBD2
CASSLQQGLSEKLFF | TGTGCCAGCAGCCTACAACAGGGGCTGAGCGAAAAACTGTTTTTT | TRBJ1-4 | TRBV7-9 | TRBD1
CAIRPGLAGGTGELFF | TGTGCCATCAGGCCCGGACTAGCGGGAGGCACCGGGGAGCTGTTTTTT | TRBJ2-2 | TRBV10-3 | TRBD2
CATTSSGGDYEQYF | TGTGCCACCACGTCGTCCGGGGGGGACTACGAGCAGTACTTC | TRBJ2-7 | TRBV15 | TRBD2
CASSRQGQGRVGYTF | TGTGCCAGCAGCCGGCAGGGACAGGGGCGGGTTGGCTACACCTTC | TRBJ1-2 | TRBV5-6 | TRBD1
CASSYSSYEDNEQFF | TGTGCCAGCAGTTACTCGAGTTATGAGGACAATGAGCAGTTCTTC | TRBJ2-1 | TRBV6-5 | NA
CASSQGAGGQNEKLFF | TGTGCTAGCAGCCAAGGGGCAGGGGGACAAAATGAAAAACTGTTTTTT | TRBJ1-4 | TRBV7-7 | TRBD1
CASSYITYEQYF | TGTGCCAGCAGTTATATAACCTACGAGCAGTACTTC | TRBJ2-7 | TRBV28 | NA
CASSQGLAGGLSDTQYF | TGTGCCAGCAGCCAAGGTCTAGCGGGAGGGTTGTCAGATACGCAGTATTTT | TRBJ2-3 | TRBV4-2 | TRBD2
CASSFDGSSYEQYF | TGTGCCAGCAGCTTTGATGGGAGCTCCTACGAGCAGTACTTC | TRBJ2-7 | TRBV7-3 | NA
CASTSVDGRVLNEQFF | TGTGCCAGCACCTCGGTCGACGGGAGGGTATTGAATGAGCAGTTCTTC | TRBJ2-1 | TRBV7-9 | TRBD2
CATKTGGNTEAFF | TGTGCCACCAAGACAGGCGGGAACACTGAAGCTTTCTTT | TRBJ1-1 | TRBV28 | NA
CASSLAVNTEAFF | TGCGCCAGCAGCTTGGCGGTGAACACTGAAGCTTTCTTT | TRBJ1-1 | TRBV5-1 | NA
CSVVRGEDNEQFF | TGCAGCGTTGTCAGGGGAGAGGACAATGAGCAGTTCTTC | TRBJ2-1 | TRBV29-1 | NA
CASSLPSMSSGNTIYF | TGTGCCAGCAGTTTACCTTCGATGAGCTCTGGAAACACCATATATTTT | TRBJ1-3 | TRBV28 | NA
CASSISGSTETQYF | TGCGCCAGCAGCATTAGCGGGAGCACAGAGACCCAGTACTTC | TRBJ2-5 | TRBV5-1 | TRBD2
CSVAGTGESYEQYF | TGCAGCGTTGCCGGGACAGGCGAATCCTACGAGCAGTACTTC | TRBJ2-7 | TRBV29-1 | TRBD1
CASSHVEGAINQPQHF | TGCGCCAGCAGTCACGTGGAGGGGGCGATCAATCAGCCCCAGCATTTT | TRBJ1-5 | TRBV23-1 | TRBD1
CASSVMVAESYNEQFF | TGTGCCAGCAGCGTTATGGTAGCTGAATCCTACAATGAGCAGTTCTTC | TRBJ2-1 | TRBV5-6 | NA
CASSQDLSYEQYF | TGCGCCAGCAGCCAAGATCTCAGCTACGAGCAGTACTTC | TRBJ2-7 | TRBV4-1 | NA
CASSTGDGYTF | TGTGCCAGCAGCACCGGGGATGGCTACACCTTC | TRBJ1-2 | TRBV21-1 | NA
CASTPARRSYNEQFF | TGTGCCAGCACCCCCGCCCGGAGGTCCTACAATGAGCAGTTCTTC | TRBJ2-1 | TRBV28 | NA
CASSLWAGTQYF | TGTGCCAGCAGTTTATGGGCAGGGACGCAGTATTTT | TRBJ2-3 | TRBV28 | NA
CASRNRDTQYF | TGTGCCAGCAGGAACCGGGATACGCAGTATTTT | TRBJ2-3 | TRBV6-6 | NA
CASKEGQGWQTQYF | TGTGCCAGCAAAGAGGGACAGGGGTGGCAGACCCAGTACTTC | TRBJ2-5 | TRBV19 | TRBD1
CASSPGTPYYEQYF | TGTGCCAGCAGCCCCGGGACTCCCTACTACGAGCAGTACTTC | TRBJ2-7 | TRBV6-5 | NA
CASSSGRGLVTGELFF | TGTGCCAGCAGTTCCGGCAGGGGGCTCGTCACCGGGGAGCTGTTTTTT | TRBJ2-2 | TRBV28 | TRBD1
CASSPGQGGREQYF | TGTGCCAGCTCACCTGGACAGGGAGGGCGCGAGCAGTACTTC | TRBJ2-7 | TRBV18 | NA
CASSPSQGITEAFF | TGTGCCAGCAGCCCCTCGCAGGGGATCACTGAAGCTTTCTTT | TRBJ1-1 | TRBV9 | NA
CASSDRYWEGEKLFF | TGTGCCAGCAGTGACCGGTACTGGGAGGGTGAAAAACTGTTTTTT | TRBJ1-4 | TRBV25-1 | NA
CASSLGTALNTEAFF | TGTGCCAGCAGCCTCGGGACAGCCTTGAACACTGAAGCTTTCTTT | TRBJ1-1 | TRBV7-8 | TRBD1
CASSLYPRTYEQYF | TGTGCCAGCAGTTTATACCCCAGGACCTACGAGCAGTACTTC | TRBJ2-7 | TRBV27 | NA
CASRWPGASPLHF | TGTGCCAGCAGATGGCCGGGAGCTTCACCCCTCCACTTT | TRBJ1-6 | TRBV27 | NA